The 18 T cell receptor beta chains in this list originate from one sample, sequenced in a study of cytomegalovirus exposure and HLA in healthy donors. The PCR was carried out with 60 Vbeta primers and 13 Jbeta primers. Sequencing was performed with immunoSEQ multiplex PCR; in TCRdb, only in-frame clones are kept and a portion is missing. The sample consists of about 110,000 clones, 55% to 65% of them appearing once. The sequencing sample was made of PBMCs. These TCRs come from a young woman in good health and CMV-seronegative.

CDR3 coding DNA: TGTGCCAGCTCCGGGACAGGGGAATCGGGGCCCCAGCATTTT. This codes for CASSGTGESGPQHF. The chain has TRBV2 and TRBJ1-5; 10 bases fit TRBD1. The germline CDR1 and CDR2 sequences are SNHLY and FYNNEI. J gave up 9 bases and V 8 bases, and 10 bases lay outside the gene matches. This CDR3 region has 14 residues. Full variable domain (rest looked up from reference TRBV2 and TRBJ1-5): EPEVTQTPSHQVTQMGQEVILRCVPISNHLYFYWYRQILGQKVEFLVSFYNNEISEKSEIFDDQFSVERPDGSNFTLKIRSTKLEDSAMYFCASSGTGESGPQHFGDGTRLSIL.

This chain links TRBV28 with TRBJ2-5; no reliable D call. The CDR3 covers 13 residues. CDR1 is MDHEN, CDR2 SYDVKM, per germline. Trimming took 2 bases from V and 6 from J, leaving 10 bases between them. The CDR3 here is CASSLGPRQTQYF. The CDR3 nucleotides are TGTGCCAGCAGTTTAGGGCCTCGACAGACCCAGTACTTC.

The chain couples TRBV7-2 to TRBJ1-4, with D hard to call. V dropped 2 bases and J dropped 5 bases, with 12 bases sitting between them. Germline CDR1 is SGHTA and CDR2 is FQGNSA. There are 15 residues in the CDR3. The CDR3 region has the DNA TGTGCCAGCAGCTTAAGTCCATCCAGAAATGAAAAACTGTTTTTT. Residues: CASSLSPSRNEKLFF.

This sequence joins TRBV5-6 and TRBJ2-3; the match to TRBD2 covers 11 bases. The junction had 9 bases not matched to a gene; V was cut back by 3 bases and J by 0 bases. The CDR3 has 18 amino acids. The germline V gene has CDR1 SGHDT and CDR2 YYEEEE. The CDR3 here is CASSSLLAGEPSTDTQYF. The CDR3 DNA is TGTGCCAGCAGCTCGTTACTAGCGGGAGAACCTAGCACAGATACGCAGTATTTT.

The chain links TRBV6-1 to TRBJ1-2; D gene unclear. There are 13 residues in the CDR3. Trimming cost V 1 base and J 2 bases, with 5 bases left between them. Germline V gene sequence: CDR1 MNHNS, CDR2 SASEGT. CDR3 DNA sequence: TGTGCCAGCAGTGAAGACATGAACTATGGCTACACCTTC. The encoded protein is CASSEDMNYGYTF.

V usage is TRBV19 and J usage is TRBJ2-1; the D gene is possibly TRBD2 (5 bases). CDR1 LNHDA and CDR2 SQIVND come from the germline V gene (reference sequence). V was trimmed by 7 bases and J by 10 bases, leaving 17 bases between them. The CDR3 length is 13 residues. The DNA of the CDR3 is TGTGCCAGTATCCATAGGTCGGGAACAGAGCAGTTCTTC. This codes for CASIHRSGTEQFF.

This sequence joins TRBV28 and TRBJ2-3, with 8 nucleotides matching TRBD1. The CDR3 contains 16 residues. J gave up 4 bases and V 2 bases, and 8 bases lay outside the gene matches. CDR1 and CDR2 from the germline V gene are MDHEN and SYDVKM. The CDR3 DNA follows: TGTGCCAGCAGTTTACAACCGGGACAGGTTTCAGATACGCAGTATTTT. The encoded protein is CASSLQPGQVSDTQYF.

This clone was seen a few times. J is TRBJ1-5 and V is TRBV19, with unresolved D. Trimming left V 4 bases short and J 10 bases short, with 11 bases between. The CDR3 length is 12 residues. The V gene's germline CDR1 is LNHDA and CDR2 SQIVND (reference sequence). In DNA, the CDR3 is TGTGCCAGTAGTAAACAGTTCCTTCCCCAGCATTTT. It codes for CASSKQFLPQHF.

V and J are TRBV28 and TRBJ2-1; D ambiguous. There are 12 residues in the CDR3. Germline V gene data show CDR1 as MDHEN and CDR2 as SYDVKM. V lost 2 bases, J lost 9 bases, and 8 bases lay in between. CDR3 bases: TGTGCCAGCAGTTTAGTCCCGGGTGAGCAGTTCTTC. Its translation: CASSLVPGEQFF.

V is TRBV6-5 and J is TRBJ2-7; possible D gene TRBD1, 6 bases. The ends were cut back, 2 bases at V and 3 bases at J, with 11 bases in the middle. Germline V gives CDR1 MNHEY, CDR2 SVGAGI. The length of the CDR3 is 14 residues. CDR3 sequence (DNA): TGTGCCAGCAGTTACGGCGTAGGGGGCTACGAGCAGTACTTC. Translation gives CASSYGVGGYEQYF.

This chain joins TRBV28 and TRBJ1-1, with TRBD1 as a possible D gene (5 bases). Germline loops: CDR1 MDHEN, CDR2 SYDVKM. This CDR3 spans 14 amino acids. The V end was cut by 3 bases, the J end by 4 bases, with 12 bases between. CDR3 nucleotide sequence: TGTGCCAGCAGTTTGCGGGGGAAGGGCACTGAAGCTTTCTTT. This translates into CASSLRGKGTEAFF.

The sample holds a few counts of this clone. This chain links TRBV29-1 with TRBJ2-5, with 11 bases that match TRBD2. The CDR3 runs to 15 residues. Germline-derived CDR1 and CDR2 are SQVTM and ANQGSEA. V lost 6 bases to trimming and J lost 4 bases; unmatched junction nucleotides: 10. The CDR3 sequence is CSVPLASGRLETQYF. The CDR3 bases are TGCAGCGTCCCTTTGGCTAGCGGGAGGCTAGAGACCCAGTACTTC.

Comments on this clone: Distinct nucleotide sequences in the sample also encode this CDR3. The chain combines TRBV11-2 with TRBJ2-5; 8 bases match TRBD1. The CDR3 has 13 residues. The V gene's germline CDR1 is SGHAT and CDR2 FQNNGV. The V gene end was trimmed by 4 bases and the J gene end by 4 bases; junction bases not matched to a gene: 2. CDR3 nucleotides: TGTGCCAGCAGCTATACAGGGGGAGAGACCCAGTACTTC. Translating it yields CASSYTGGETQYF.

The chain recombines TRBV5-6 with TRBJ2-5; 13 bases agree with TRBD2. V was pared by 5 bases and J by 5 bases, with 6 bases of the junction left unmatched. Per the germline V gene, CDR1 is SGHDT and CDR2 is YYEEEE. This CDR3 has 15 residues. CDR3 sequence reads: CASSSGTSGIETQYF. The CDR3 DNA is TGTGCCAGCAGTTCCGGGACTAGCGGGATTGAGACCCAGTACTTC. The entire variable domain, with the rest obtained from reference TRBV5-6 and TRBJ2-5, is as follows: DAGVTQSPTHLIKTRGQQVTLRCSPKSGHDTVSWYQQALGQGPQFIFQYYEEEERQRGNFPDRFSGHQFPNYSSELNVNALLLGDSALYLCASSSGTSGIETQYFGPGTRLLVL.

This chain links TRBV28 with TRBJ2-7; 7 positions match TRBD1. With V trimmed by 5 bases and J by 6 bases, 13 bases remained unmatched. The CDR3 sequence is 15 residues long. Germline values: CDR1 MDHEN, CDR2 SYDVKM. Written as DNA, the CDR3 is TGTGCCAGCAGTCTCCACGACAGGGCCTTGGGCGAGCAGTACTTC. The encoded protein is CASSLHDRALGEQYF.

The chain recombines TRBV10-3 with TRBJ2-1, with 11 bases fitting TRBD2. J lost 4 bases, V lost 4 bases, and 6 bases had no gene match. The CDR3 consists of 16 residues. In germline, CDR1 is ENHRY, CDR2 SYGVKD. CDR3 in DNA: TGTGCCATCAGTGCCACTAGCGGGAGTCAGTACAATGAGCAGTTCTTC. Its protein is CAISATSGSQYNEQFF.

The V gene is TRBV9, the J gene TRBJ1-2; TRBD1 matches 12 bases. The J segment lost 3 bases and the V segment lost 2 bases, leaving 8 bases of the junction unmatched. Germline CDR1 reads SGDLS; CDR2 reads YYNGEE. The CDR3 consists of 17 residues. The CDR3 DNA is TGTGCCAGCAGCGTGGGACAGGGGGCATATTCAGACTATGGCTACACCTTC. Encoded protein: CASSVGQGAYSDYGYTF.

The rearrangement joins TRBV28 to TRBJ1-5; D is uncertain. The germline gives CDR1 MDHEN, CDR2 SYDVKM. The V and J ends lost 4 bases and 6 bases respectively, with 7 bases between them. The CDR3 spans 12 residues. The CDR3 sequence: CASSSPGQPQHF. The CDR3, as DNA: TGTGCCAGCAGTTCACCCGGTCAGCCCCAGCATTTT.